A selection of T cell receptor beta chains follows, all from one sample in a study of beta chain features in type 1 diabetes. TCRdb's copy holds only in-frame clones and misses some; the assay was immunoSEQ multiplex PCR. The data show hundreds of thousands of clones, 15% seen once. Sequenced input: naive CD4+ T cells from blood. Receptor source: a man aged 18 to 35 in good health. CDR3s include the opening cysteine and the closing phenylalanine or tryptophan. Each record gives: J gene, V gene, clone size, CDR3 length, CDR3 protein. Size is omitted from some rows. Given values are once, few, many or a class for expanded clones.

TRBJ1-6 TRBV6-6 - 15 CASSYGTLFNSPLHF
TRBJ2-1 TRBV9 few 14 CASSVDILYNEQFF
TRBJ2-3 TRBV4-2 - 15 CASSLNSGGGDTQYF
TRBJ1-1 TRBV19 few 13 CASSIGRDTEAFF
TRBJ2-7 TRBV29-1 few 11 CSVERAYEQYF
TRBJ2-5 TRBV7-9 few 18 CASSLLGGPGQVIKTQYF
TRBJ1-1 TRBV9 - 16 CASSARDRGQNTEAFF
TRBJ2-2 TRBV7-9 - 13 CASSLVLPGELFF
TRBJ1-2 TRBV27 few 13 CASSLQINYGYTF
TRBJ2-7 TRBV4-2 - 12 CASSQTVYEQYF
TRBJ1-1 TRBV25-1 - 13 CASSTSGNTEAFF
TRBJ2-3 TRBV7-2 - 11 CASSPLDTQYF
TRBJ2-3 TRBV27 - 15 CASSPPGGAGDTQYF
TRBJ2-1 TRBV18 - 15 CASSPQRGSYNEQFF
TRBJ1-2 TRBV4-3 few 14 CASSSTWVVYGYTF
TRBJ1-1 TRBV18 few 13 CASSPKRGTEAFF
TRBJ2-7 TRBV15 - 15 CATSRVGTSSYEQYF
TRBJ1-5 TRBV9 few 13 CASSVGGPGTIHF
TRBJ1-2 TRBV27 - 13 CASSFEGHYGYTF
TRBJ2-7 TRBV14 - 17 CASSPHPPGQGDYEQYF
TRBJ1-4 TRBV6-5 once 13 CASRRSTNEKLFF
TRBJ1-2 TRBV28 - 14 CATPLPDSRYGYTF
TRBJ2-5 TRBV27 few 14 CASSWDRGRETQYF
TRBJ1-1 TRBV4-1 few 15 CASSQDIWFRTEAFF
TRBJ1-1 TRBV21-1 - 18 CASSNPRGQDLMNTEAFF
TRBJ2-7 TRBV7-2 few 11 CAREWPQEQYF
TRBJ1-4 TRBV30 - 17 CAWSGRLSPKGIGKLFF
TRBJ1-2 TRBV29-1 few 11 CSVVFGVGYTF
TRBJ2-5 TRBV5-1 - 13 CASSSSSGETQYF
TRBJ2-3 TRBV28 few 17 CASSFDNRDREGDTQYF
TRBJ1-3 TRBV29-1 - 13 CSVLWGPGNTIYF
TRBJ1-1 TRBV2 - 15 CASRGTGPRGTEAFF
TRBJ1-2 TRBV7-9 few 15 CASSLQGASRIGYTF
TRBJ1-1 TRBV7-6 few 14 CASKPQETGLMAFF
TRBJ1-1 TRBV7-8 few 13 CATGGRLVTEAFF
TRBJ2-6 TRBV7-6 - 18 CASSLARDTRSGANVLTF
TRBJ1-1 TRBV27 - 15 CASSNRGRRNTEAFF
TRBJ1-1 TRBV5-5 few 15 CASSLVPVQNTEAFF
TRBJ2-7 TRBV15 many 13 CATSMTGPYEQYF
TRBJ2-3 TRBV9 - 14 CASSGAGSIGTQYF
TRBJ1-1 TRBV29-1 few 11 CSAGRGTEAFF
TRBJ1-1 TRBV7-9 few 14 CASKPGQGSSEAFF
TRBJ1-4 TRBV13 few 17 CASSFGQGRLTNEKLFF
TRBJ2-1 TRBV6-1 few 11 CASSQINEQFF
TRBJ2-7 TRBV7-2 few 15 CASSQGLAGVYEQYF
TRBJ2-3 TRBV28 - 15 CASSFGTGPPDTQYF
TRBJ2-5 TRBV5-1 few 13 CASGWGGEETQYF
TRBJ1-3 TRBV7-2 - 16 CASSFYGTASGNTIYF
TRBJ1-6 TRBV7-9 - 14 CASSLVQGASPLHF
TRBJ2-5 TRBV5-4 few 15 CASSLGPSAQETQYF